The T cell receptor beta chain described here comes from a study of radiotherapy plus CTLA-4 blockade in lung cancer. General study results and limits: Early clonal dynamics of blood T cells, together with interferon-beta, were reported as the best response predictor.

Focal radiation plus CTLA-4 blockade with ipilimumab was given to patients with chemo-refractory metastatic non-small-cell lung cancer. The CDR3 runs to 13 residues. V was trimmed by 2 bases and J by 3 bases, leaving 7 bases between them. Germline-derived CDR1 and CDR2 are SGHTA and FQGTGA. Turning to this clone: What it binds is not known.

This table comes from immunoSEQ multiplex PCR, and its TCRdb copy is limited to in-frame clones, with some not included. This table has roughly 110,000 clones, under 90% appearing once. The sequencing here drew on peripheral blood, taken from a patient treated with radiotherapy plus ipilimumab. This TCR was sampled from a human donor with non-small cell lung cancer that progressed on radiotherapy plus ipilimumab. Some clones in this sample may be carry-over from other donors' samples. This chain joins TRBV7-3 and TRBJ1-2; tentatively, D is TRBD1 (5 bases). The CDR3 DNA reads TGTGCCAGCAGCTTAGAGGGGTACTATGGCTACACCTTC. Translation gives CASSLEGYYGYTF.